The T cell receptor beta chain under discussion was sequenced for a study of blood T cell repertoires in COVID-19. Study in general: Sites in the United States, Italy and Spain provided acute and convalescent COVID-19 samples. The analysed material was cDNA or gDNA that came from T cells, B-cell-depleted T cells, or PBMCs.

Authors' analysis steps: Estimates of nucleated cell counts were drawn from the amplification of reference gene primers. Some clones are missing from TCRdb's copy, which holds only in-frame ones; the method was immunoSEQ multiplex PCR. Clone size and the V and J calls come from that table; the DNA yielded D and trimming. The sample gives approximately 210,000 clones, about 91% of which show up once; 1.5% is in the top ten. From germline, CDR1 is LNHDA and CDR2 SQIVND (reference sequence). The CDR3 covers 17 residues. J gave up 4 bases and V 3 bases, and 8 bases lay outside the gene matches. The chain joins TRBV19 to TRBJ2-3, with 12 bases lining up with TRBD1. The sequence was obtained from a man aged 18 to 29 with active or convalescent COVID-19. The sequencing input was peripheral blood. The CDR3 loop is CASSISGQGAFADTQYF. The CDR3 coding sequence is TGTGCCAGTAGTATCTCGGGACAGGGGGCTTTTGCAGATACGCAGTATTTT. Filled out from reference TRBV19 and TRBJ2-3, the complete variable domain reads DGGITQSPKYLFRKEGQNVTLSCEQNLNHDAMYWYRQDPGQGLRLIYYSQIVNDFQKGDIAEGYSVSREKKESFPLTVTSAQKNPTAFYLCASSISGQGAFADTQYFGPGTRLTVL.